This passage covers 7 T cell receptor beta chains from one sample sequenced in a study of shared clonotypes between healthy human individuals. TCRdb's table, derived via immunoSEQ multiplex PCR, lists solely in-frame clones and lacks some. The top ten clones hold 0.9% to 1.4% of a sample with millions of clones, over 85% of them seen once. Naive CD8 populations comprised CD45RO-negative cells positively selected for CCR7, excluding terminally differentiated effector memory CD45RA+ cells. Sequenced input: naive CD8+ T cells sorted from blood. The receptors stem from a young man in good health.

Concerning this clone itself: The sample carries other DNA sequences with the same CDR3. This chain uses TRBV28 with TRBJ1-2; D is uncertain. Trimming cost V 4 bases and J 8 bases, with 8 bases left between them. The CDR3 has 11 amino acids. Germline CDR1 and CDR2: MDHEN and SYDVKM. As DNA, the CDR3 is TGTGCCAGCAGTTCTCCTCCCGGCTACACCTTC. Translated: CASSSPPGYTF.

The CDR3 loop is CASSQDDGRSDEQYF. For the CDR3, the DNA is TGCGCCAGCAGCCAAGATGACGGGAGGTCTGACGAGCAGTACTTC. The genes are TRBV4-1 and TRBJ2-7; 7 bases agree with TRBD2. CDR3 length: 15 amino acids. Germline CDR1 is MGHRA and CDR2 is YSYEKL. Trimming at V came to 0 bases and at J to 5 bases, leaving 7 bases not matched to a gene.

V gene TRBV30 combines with J gene TRBJ1-1; D remains ambiguous. Per germline, CDR1 GTSNPN and CDR2 SVGIG (reference sequence). The V and J ends lost 5 bases and 0 bases respectively, with 10 bases between them. The CDR3 covers 13 residues. For the CDR3, the DNA is TGTGCCTGGTACCCATTCGTGAACACTGAAGCTTTCTTT. It yields the protein CAWYPFVNTEAFF.

The V call is TRBV28, the J call TRBJ1-6, with 8 bases lining up with TRBD1. The CDR3 totals 18 residues. With 8 bases clipped from V and 4 bases from J, the junction kept 16 bases outside the gene matches. Germline V gives CDR1 MDHEN, CDR2 SYDVKM. CDR3 DNA: TGTGCCAGCGGCCCCGTGGGAGGACAGGGCCCGTATAATTCACCCCTCCACTTT. Protein: CASGPVGGQGPYNSPLHF.

The rearrangement joins TRBV7-2 to TRBJ2-1; 10 nucleotides align to TRBD2. The CDR3 is 16 residues long. The V segment lost 1 base and the J segment 6 bases; nucleotides outside the gene matches: 6. Per germline, CDR1 SGHTA and CDR2 FQGNSA. CDR3 sequence: CASSLVGAGGLNEQFF. The CDR3 DNA reads TGTGCCAGCAGCTTAGTAGGAGCGGGAGGGCTCAATGAGCAGTTCTTC.

The chain joins TRBV27 to TRBJ2-3, with 7 bases identical to TRBD1. Germline values: CDR1 MNHEY, CDR2 SMNVEV (reference sequence). After removal of 2 bases from V and 10 bases from J, the junction contained 3 bases not matched to a gene. This CDR3 is 12 amino acids long. CDR3 loop: CASSLPDRAQYF. The CDR3 DNA is TGTGCCAGCAGTTTACCTGACAGGGCGCAGTATTTT.

The chain recombines TRBV6-5 with TRBJ2-1; 11 nucleotides align to TRBD2. The CDR3 is 16 residues long. Looked up from germline, CDR1 is MNHEY and CDR2 is SVGAGI. Trimming at V came to 7 bases and at J to 8 bases, leaving 13 bases not matched to a gene. The DNA of the CDR3 is TGTGCCAGCAATTATTTTACTAGCGGGAGATCAGATGAGCAGTTCTTC. It specifies CASNYFTSGRSDEQFF.